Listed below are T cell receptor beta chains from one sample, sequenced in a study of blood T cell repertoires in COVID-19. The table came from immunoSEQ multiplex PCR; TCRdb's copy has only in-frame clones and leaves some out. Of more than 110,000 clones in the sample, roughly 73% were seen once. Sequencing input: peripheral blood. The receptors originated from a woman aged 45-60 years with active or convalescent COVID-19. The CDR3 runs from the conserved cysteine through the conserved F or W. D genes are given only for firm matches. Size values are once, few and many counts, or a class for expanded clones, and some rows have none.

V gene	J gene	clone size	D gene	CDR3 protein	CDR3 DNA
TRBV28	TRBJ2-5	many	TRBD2	CASSSGGAGETQYF	TGTGCCAGCAGTTCGGGGGGAGCGGGAGAGACCCAGTACTTC
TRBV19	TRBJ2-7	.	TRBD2	CASMGLAGDYEQYF	TGTGCCAGCATGGGACTAGCGGGAGACTACGAGCAGTACTTC
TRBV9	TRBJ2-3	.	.	CASSVLGTDTQYF	TGTGCCAGCAGCGTGCTAGGCACAGATACGCAGTATTTT
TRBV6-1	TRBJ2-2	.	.	CASSEPWSANTGELFF	TGTGCCAGCAGTGAACCCTGGAGCGCGAACACCGGGGAGCTGTTTTTT
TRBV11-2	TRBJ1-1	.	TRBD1	CASSLDHRDRATEAFF	TGTGCCAGCAGCTTAGATCACCGGGACAGGGCCACTGAAGCTTTCTTT
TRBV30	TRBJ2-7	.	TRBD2	CAWSAPGLAGVWYEQYF	TGTGCCTGGAGTGCCCCGGGACTAGCGGGAGTTTGGTACGAGCAGTACTTC
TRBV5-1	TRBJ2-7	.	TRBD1	CASSMGTANYEQYF	TGCGCCAGCAGCATGGGGACAGCAAATTACGAGCAGTACTTC
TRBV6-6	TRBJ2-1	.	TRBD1	CASSGLQGGSYNEQFF	TGTGCCAGCAGTGGGTTACAGGGGGGCTCCTACAATGAGCAGTTCTTC
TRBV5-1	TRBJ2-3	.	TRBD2	CASQRLAGDTDTQYF	TGCGCCAGCCAAAGACTAGCGGGAGACACAGATACGCAGTATTTT
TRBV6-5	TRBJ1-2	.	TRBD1	CASSNSRQGARAGYTF	TGTGCCAGCAGTAACTCACGTCAGGGGGCCAGGGCGGGCTACACCTTC
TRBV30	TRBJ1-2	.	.	CAWSSNIYGYTF	TGTGCCTGGAGCTCCAACATATATGGCTACACCTTC
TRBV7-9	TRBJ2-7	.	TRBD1	CASSFPGTGGNEQYF	TGTGCCAGCAGCTTCCCCGGGACAGGGGGCAACGAGCAGTACTTC
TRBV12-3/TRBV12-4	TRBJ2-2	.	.	CASKLRSPGELFF	TGTGCCAGCAAACTCAGGTCGCCCGGGGAGCTGTTTTTT
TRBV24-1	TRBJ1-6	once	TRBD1	CATSELTGTGGLFSNSPLHF	TGTGCCACCAGTGAACTCACCGGGACAGGGGGATTGTTTAGTAATTCACCCCTCCACTTT
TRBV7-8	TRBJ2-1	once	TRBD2	CASSPPRTSGGPHEQFF	TGTGCCAGCAGCCCGCCGAGAACTAGCGGGGGCCCCCATGAGCAGTTCTTC
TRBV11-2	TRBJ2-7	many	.	CASSSRDFYEQYF	TGTGCCAGCAGCTCGAGGGACTTCTACGAGCAGTACTTC
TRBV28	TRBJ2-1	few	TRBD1	CASSLGRIGDRVFF	TGTGCCAGCAGTTTGGGGCGGATAGGGGACAGGGTTTTCTTC
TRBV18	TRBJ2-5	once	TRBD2	CASSPSLAGVGETQYF	TGTGCCAGCTCACCGTCGCTAGCGGGAGTGGGGGAGACCCAGTACTTC
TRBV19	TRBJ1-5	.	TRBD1	CASSTYRGDNQPQHF	TGTGCCAGTAGTACTTACAGGGGCGACAATCAGCCCCAGCATTTT
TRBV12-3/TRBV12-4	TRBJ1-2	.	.	CASSSGVGYGYTF	TGTGCCAGCAGTTCGGGGGTGGGCTATGGCTACACCTTC
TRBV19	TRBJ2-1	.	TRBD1	CASSIINRGSSYNEQFF	TGTGCCAGTAGTATAATAAACAGGGGGAGTTCCTACAATGAGCAGTTCTTC
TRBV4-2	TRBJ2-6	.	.	CASSPDLDSSGANVLTF	TGTGCCAGCAGCCCCGACCTTGACAGCTCTGGGGCCAACGTCCTGACTTTC
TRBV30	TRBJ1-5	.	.	CAWSGERDQPQHF	TGTGCCTGGAGTGGGGAGAGGGATCAGCCCCAGCATTTT
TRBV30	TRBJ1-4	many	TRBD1	CAWGQGGEKLFF	TGTGCCTGGGGACAGGGGGGAGAAAAACTGTTTTTT
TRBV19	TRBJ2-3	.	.	CASREVGDTQYF	TGTGCCAGTAGGGAGGTGGGGGATACGCAGTATTTT
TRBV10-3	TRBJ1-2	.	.	CAISTPPTGNYGYTF	TGTGCCATCAGTACTCCCCCGACGGGGAACTATGGCTACACCTTC
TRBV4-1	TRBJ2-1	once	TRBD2	CASSQEGPSGVLNEQFF	TGCGCCAGCAGCCAAGAAGGGCCTAGCGGGGTCCTCAATGAGCAGTTCTTC
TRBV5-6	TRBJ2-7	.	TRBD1	CASSLAGQGYEQYF	TGTGCCAGCAGCTTGGCCGGACAGGGTTACGAGCAGTACTTC
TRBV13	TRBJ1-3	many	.	CASSFGGTGNTIYF	TGTGCCAGCAGCTTCGGGGGGACTGGAAACACCATATATTTT
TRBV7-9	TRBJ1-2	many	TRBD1	CASSLLTGGVNYGYTF	TGTGCCAGCAGCTTACTGACAGGGGGGGTCAACTATGGCTACACCTTC
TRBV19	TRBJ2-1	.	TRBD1	CASKAGTERNNEQFF	TGTGCCAGTAAGGCCGGGACAGAAAGGAATAATGAGCAGTTCTTC
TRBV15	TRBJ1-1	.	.	CATSIPVTGMNTEAFF	TGTGCCACCAGCATCCCGGTGACGGGAATGAACACTGAAGCTTTCTTT
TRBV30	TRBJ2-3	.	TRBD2	CAWSSFVPSGPTDTQYF	TGTGCCTGGAGTTCCTTCGTACCTAGCGGGCCCACAGATACGCAGTATTTT
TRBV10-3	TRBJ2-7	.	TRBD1	CAISGGQAAIYPDSHEQYF	TGTGCCATCAGTGGAGGACAGGCCGCCATTTACCCCGATAGCCACGAGCAGTACTTC
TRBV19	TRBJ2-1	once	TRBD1	CASRGTGWDNEQFF	TGTGCCAGTAGGGGGACAGGGTGGGACAATGAGCAGTTCTTC
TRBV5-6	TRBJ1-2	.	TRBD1	CASSLVDRGDNYGYTF	TGTGCCAGCAGCTTAGTTGACAGGGGGGATAACTATGGCTACACCTTC
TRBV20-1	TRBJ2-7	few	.	CSAQNTGEQYF	TGCAGTGCCCAGAACACAGGGGAGCAGTACTTC
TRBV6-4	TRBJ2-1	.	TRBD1	CASSAIQGAGGEQFF	TGTGCCAGCAGTGCGATACAGGGGGCAGGTGGTGAGCAGTTCTTC
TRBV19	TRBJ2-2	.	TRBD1	CASMRTGSTGELFF	TGTGCCAGTATGAGGACAGGGTCCACCGGGGAGCTGTTTTTT
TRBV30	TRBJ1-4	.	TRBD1	CAWSPLTGENEKLFF	TGTGCCTGGAGTCCCTTGACAGGGGAGAATGAAAAACTGTTTTTT
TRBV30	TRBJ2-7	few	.	CAWRAYSEQYF	TGTGCCTGGAGGGCTTATTCCGAGCAGTACTTC
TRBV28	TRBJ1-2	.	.	CASMGRNYGYTF	TGTGCCAGCATGGGGCGAAACTATGGCTACACCTTC
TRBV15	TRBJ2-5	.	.	CATSRDHRTSYQETQYF	TGTGCCACCAGCAGAGACCACCGTACGAGCTACCAAGAGACCCAGTACTTC
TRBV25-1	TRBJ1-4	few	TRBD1	CASSEPGQRIEKLFF	TGTGCCAGCAGTGAGCCGGGACAGAGAATTGAAAAACTGTTTTTT
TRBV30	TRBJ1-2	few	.	CAWNGGAANYGYTF	TGTGCCTGGAATGGGGGGGCGGCTAACTATGGCTACACCTTC
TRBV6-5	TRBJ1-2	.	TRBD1	CASSYLRGQPNYGYTF	TGTGCCAGCAGTTACCTGAGGGGGCAGCCTAACTATGGCTACACCTTC